The next 12 T cell receptor beta chains were all read from a single sample in a study of T-cell memory formation after mild COVID-19. TCRdb reprocessed the 5' RACE reads via MiXCR and lists one record per CDR3 protein. The data show 500,000 to 650,000 distinct CDR3 sequences, about 20% seen once. The sequencing input was PBMCs or a T cell subset sorted from them (not recorded which). The source is an adult woman who had mild COVID-19 (a few samples of this study predate the infection). Cell type and time point are not known.

This clonotype has more than one count but fewer than ten. The chain combines TRBV7-9 with TRBJ2-1, with TRBD1 identical over 8 bases. Trimming cost V 7 bases and J 7 bases; bases outside gene matches: 9. CDR1 and CDR2 from the germline V gene are SEHNR and FQNEAQ (reference sequence). The CDR3 runs to 14 residues. In DNA form, the CDR3 reads TGTGCCAGCACCCCAAGGACAGGGCGGAATGAGCAGTTCTTC. This encodes CASTPRTGRNEQFF. Full variable domain (rest looked up from reference TRBV7-9 and TRBJ2-1): DTGVSQNPRHKITKRGQNVTFRCDPISEHNRLYWYRQTLGQGPEFLTYFQNEAQLEKSRLLSDRFSAERPKGSFSTLEIQRTEQGDSAMYLCASTPRTGRNEQFFGPGTRLTVL.

The gene calls are TRBV18 and TRBJ2-3; 8 bases map to TRBD2. J was trimmed by 3 bases and V by 6 bases; bases with no gene match: 11. The CDR3 is 16 amino acids. The germline V gene has CDR1 KGHSH and CDR2 LQKENI. As DNA, the CDR3 is TGTGCCAGCTCCCCAACCGGGACTAGTCTGACAGATACGCAGTATTTT. It encodes CASSPTGTSLTDTQYF.

This clonotype was picked up a small number of times. The J gene is TRBJ1-1, the V gene TRBV5-1; 8 positions match TRBD1. Germline CDR1 is SGHRS and CDR2 is YFSETQ. The CDR3 length is 17 residues. Trimming cost V 0 bases and J 0 bases; bases outside gene matches: 7. In DNA, the CDR3 is TGCGCCAGCAGCTTGGCCCCCACAGGGGGGATGAACACTGAAGCTTTCTTT. It encodes CASSLAPTGGMNTEAFF.

The genes are TRBV4-1 and TRBJ2-1; 8 nucleotides line up with TRBD2. There are 18 residues in the CDR3. Trimming removed 0 bases from V and 6 bases from J; junction bases left unmatched: 13. Per germline, CDR1 MGHRA and CDR2 YSYEKL. The CDR3 loop reads CASSQDPWTGGNPNEQFF. In nucleotides, the CDR3 is TGCGCCAGCAGCCAAGATCCATGGACGGGGGGGAACCCCAATGAGCAGTTCTTC.

The gene calls are TRBV7-6 and TRBJ1-4; D remains unclear. Trimming pared 3 bases from V and 7 bases from J, leaving 15 bases between. The CDR3 has 15 amino acids. The germline V gene encodes CDR1 SGHVS and CDR2 FNYEAQ. The CDR3 region is CASSFGPNAGEKLFF. CDR3 coding DNA: TGTGCCAGCAGCTTCGGACCCAATGCGGGTGAAAAACTGTTTTTT.

The chain uses TRBV6-5 and TRBJ2-5, with no clear D. This CDR3 has 14 residues. Germline lookup yields CDR1 MNHEY and CDR2 SVGAGI. The germline V and J ends were trimmed by 0 bases and 2 bases, with 7 bases remaining between them. The CDR3: CASSYSSAQETQYF. DNA for the CDR3: TGTGCCAGCAGTTACTCGTCGGCTCAAGAGACCCAGTACTTC.

J is TRBJ1-2 and V is TRBV29-1, with unresolved D. Germline V gene sequence: CDR1 SQVTM, CDR2 ANQGSEA. Trimming left V 5 bases short and J 4 bases short, with 20 bases between. The CDR3 spans 15 residues. CDR3 nucleotide sequence: TGCAGCGTTCTTTCGTCGGGCCAATACCTCTATGGCTACACCTTC. This translates into CSVLSSGQYLYGYTF.

This rearrangement joins TRBV11-2 to TRBJ2-5; D not resolved. The CDR3 sequence is 11 residues long. Germline V CDR1 and CDR2: SGHAT, FQNNGV. V shed 5 bases and J shed 5 bases, with 6 bases lying between them. CDR3 DNA: TGTGCCAGCAGCAAACATGAGACCCAGTACTTC. Translation gives CASSKHETQYF.

The CDR3 nucleotides are TGCGCCAGCAGCCAAGCTCTCGATTGGCACGGGGAGCTGTTTTTT. This codes for CASSQALDWHGELFF. The chain links TRBV4-3 to TRBJ2-2; D remains unclear. There are 15 residues in the CDR3. Trimming left V 1 base short and J 7 bases short, with 13 bases between. CDR1 is LGHNA, CDR2 YSLEER, per germline.

This clonotype was observed at least ten times. The chain employs TRBV2 and TRBJ1-1, with D perhaps TRBD1 (6 bases). V was clipped by 7 bases and J by 5 bases, with 17 bases between them. The CDR3 has 14 residues. Germline loops: CDR1 SNHLY, CDR2 FYNNEI. The CDR3 nucleotides are TGTGCCAGCAATGGTTTCAAGGGGGGGACTGAAGCTTTCTTT. Translated: CASNGFKGGTEAFF.

The chain couples TRBV5-4 to TRBJ1-2, with D hard to call. Germline CDR1 SGHNT, CDR2 YYREEE (reference sequence). The CDR3 is 15 amino acids. V lost 0 bases, J lost 4 bases, and 13 bases lay in between. As DNA, the CDR3 is TGTGCCAGCAGCTTGGGGCAGACTTTAAGCTATGGCTACACCTTC. As protein: CASSLGQTLSYGYTF.

This clonotype was counted between two and nine times. The chain combines TRBV11-3 with TRBJ2-7; 8 bases map to TRBD1. The ends lost 10 bases at V and 1 base at J; junction bases unmatched: 12. The length of the CDR3 is 15 residues. Germline V gene data show CDR1 as SGHNT and CDR2 as YENEEA. The CDR3 spells CATQLGTGTSYEQYF. In DNA, the CDR3 is TGTGCCACTCAACTGGGGACAGGCACTTCCTACGAGCAGTACTTC.